This T cell receptor (beta chain) was captured in a study of blood T cells in healthy people across ages. This clonotype appeared a few times. This CDR3 comprises 13 residues. Trimming took off 0 bases at V and 6 bases at J, with 6 bases between the two ends. Germline loops: CDR1 SGHRS, CDR2 YFSETQ. A second PCR of roughly 7 to 11 cycles used a sample-barcoded 5' primer and a J-beta primer mix. TCRdb fed the 5' RACE reads into MiXCR, producing one record per CDR3 protein. This sample has hundreds of thousands of distinct CDR3 sequences; roughly a quarter occur once, and the top ten carry approximately 3.7%. The data also belong to a second study, concerning T cells of mothers and their children. That study adds: Study donors consisted of a few healthy Caucasian mothers and their six children. Per mother, over 9.5 million TCR beta CDR3 reads were obtained; per child, a few million. Biologically related mothers and children overlapped slightly more than unrelated pairs, a non-significant difference.

The sample consisted of blood. This sequence originates from a boy between 2 and 15 years old in good health. The V and J genes are TRBV5-1 and TRBJ2-2; D gene unclear. The CDR3 DNA reads TGCGCCAGCAGCTTGGTAGTGTCCGGGGAGCTGTTTTTT. Translation gives CASSLVVSGELFF.